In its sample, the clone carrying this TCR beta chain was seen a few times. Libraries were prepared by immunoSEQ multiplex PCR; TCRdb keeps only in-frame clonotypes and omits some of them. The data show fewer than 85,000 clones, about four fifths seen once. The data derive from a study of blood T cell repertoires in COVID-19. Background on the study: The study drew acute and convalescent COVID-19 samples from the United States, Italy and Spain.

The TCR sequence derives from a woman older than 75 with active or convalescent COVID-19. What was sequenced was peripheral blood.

This CDR3 is CASSLANTGTGNEAFF. The CDR3 DNA is TGCGCCAGCAGCTTGGCGAACACCGGGACAGGGAATGAAGCTTTCTTT. This chain links TRBV5-1 with TRBJ1-1, with 9 bases that match TRBD1. J lost 7 bases, V lost 0 bases, and 10 bases had no gene match. Germline V gives CDR1 SGHRS, CDR2 YFSETQ. The CDR3 contains 16 residues.